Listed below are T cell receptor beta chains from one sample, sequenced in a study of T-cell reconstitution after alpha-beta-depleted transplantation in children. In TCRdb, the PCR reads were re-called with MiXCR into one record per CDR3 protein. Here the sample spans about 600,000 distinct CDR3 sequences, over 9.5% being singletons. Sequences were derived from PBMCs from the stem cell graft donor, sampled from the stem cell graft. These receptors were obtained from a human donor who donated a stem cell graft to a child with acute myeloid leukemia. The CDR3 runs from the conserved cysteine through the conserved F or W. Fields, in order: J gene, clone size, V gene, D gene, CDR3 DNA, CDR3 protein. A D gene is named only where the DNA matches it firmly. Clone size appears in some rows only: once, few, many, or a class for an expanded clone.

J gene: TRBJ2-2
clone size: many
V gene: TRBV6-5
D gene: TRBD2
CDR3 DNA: TGTGCCAGCAGTTACTCGAGGGGTCGCGGGAGGGAATCCGGGGAGCTGTTTTTT
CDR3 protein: CASSYSRGRGRESGELFF

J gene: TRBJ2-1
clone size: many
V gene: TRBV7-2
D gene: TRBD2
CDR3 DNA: TGTGCCAGCAGCCCCGGACTAGACAGAAGGTTCTTC
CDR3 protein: CASSPGLDRRFF

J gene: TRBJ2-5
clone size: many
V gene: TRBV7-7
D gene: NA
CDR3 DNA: TGTGCTAGCGCGGCCGAAGAGACCCAGTACTTC
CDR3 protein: CASAAEETQYF

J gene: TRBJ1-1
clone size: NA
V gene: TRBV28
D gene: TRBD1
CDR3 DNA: TGTGCCAGCAGGGACTCAGGGGGCGCGAGCACTGAAGCTTTCTTT
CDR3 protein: CASRDSGGASTEAFF

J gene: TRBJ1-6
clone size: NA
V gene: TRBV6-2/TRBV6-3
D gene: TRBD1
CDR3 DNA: TGTGCCAGCAGTCCGGGACAGGGTATCGGCTATAATTCACCCCTCCACTTT
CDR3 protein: CASSPGQGIGYNSPLHF

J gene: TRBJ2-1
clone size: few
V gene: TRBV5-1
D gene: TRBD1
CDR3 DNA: TGCGCCAGCAGACGACAGGGGAGCTCCTACAATGAGCAGTTCTTC
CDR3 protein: CASRRQGSSYNEQFF

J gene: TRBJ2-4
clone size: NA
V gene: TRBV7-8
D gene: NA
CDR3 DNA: TGTGCCAGCAGCTTAGCCCGGGACCGCTTGGCCAAAAACATTCAGTACTTC
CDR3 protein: CASSLARDRLAKNIQYF

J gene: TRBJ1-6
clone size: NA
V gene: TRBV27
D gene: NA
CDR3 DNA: TGTGCCAGCAGTTTAAGCCGGGGGACTCCTAATTCACCCCTCCACTTT
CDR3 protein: CASSLSRGTPNSPLHF

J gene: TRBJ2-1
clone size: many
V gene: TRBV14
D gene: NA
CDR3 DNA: TGTGCCAGCAGGCCTGCCCACATCTACAATGAGCAGTTCTTC
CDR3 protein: CASRPAHIYNEQFF

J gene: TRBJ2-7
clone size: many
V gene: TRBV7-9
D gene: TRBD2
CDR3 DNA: TGTGCCAGCAGCTTACTAGCGGGTTACGAGCAGTACTTC
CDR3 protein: CASSLLAGYEQYF

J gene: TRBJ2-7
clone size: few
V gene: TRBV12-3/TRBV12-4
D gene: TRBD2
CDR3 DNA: TGTGCCAGCACCGTGGGCGGGAGATCGCACGAGCAGTACTTC
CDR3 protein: CASTVGGRSHEQYF

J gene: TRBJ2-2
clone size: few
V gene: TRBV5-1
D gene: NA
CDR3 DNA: TGCGCCAGCAGCCGGGGCAGCGACACCGGGGAGCTGTTTTTT
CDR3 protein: CASSRGSDTGELFF

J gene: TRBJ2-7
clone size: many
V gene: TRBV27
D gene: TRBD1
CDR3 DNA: TGTGCCAGCAGACTACAGGGGGCCCATGCCGAGCAGTACTTC
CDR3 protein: CASRLQGAHAEQYF

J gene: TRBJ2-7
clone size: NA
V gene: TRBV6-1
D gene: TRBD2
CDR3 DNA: TGTGCCAGCAGAGGGACTAGTATATACGAGCAGTACTTC
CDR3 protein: CASRGTSIYEQYF

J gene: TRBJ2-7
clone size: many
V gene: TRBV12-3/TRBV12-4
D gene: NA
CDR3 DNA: TGTGCCAGCAGTTCTCGGGACAGGGCCCGGGAGGGTCGACCGTACTTC
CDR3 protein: CASSSRDRAREGRPYF

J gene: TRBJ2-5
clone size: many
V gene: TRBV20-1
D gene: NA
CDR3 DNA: TGCAGTGCTAGCGTTGGGGGAGAGACCCAGTACTTC
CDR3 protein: CSASVGGETQYF

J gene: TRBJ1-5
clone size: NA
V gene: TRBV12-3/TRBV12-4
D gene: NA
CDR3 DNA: TGTGCCAGCAGCCGGGGCCTTTCTCCCCAGCATTTT
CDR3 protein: CASSRGLSPQHF

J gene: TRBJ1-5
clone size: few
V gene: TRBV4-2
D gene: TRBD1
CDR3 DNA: TGTGCCAGCAGCACTAGGACAGGGACGGGTCAGCCCCAGCATTTT
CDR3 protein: CASSTRTGTGQPQHF

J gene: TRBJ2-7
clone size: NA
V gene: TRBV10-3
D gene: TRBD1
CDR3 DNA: TGTGCCATCAGTGAGTCGACCAGGCAGGGGGCTTACGAGCAGTACTTC
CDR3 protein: CAISESTRQGAYEQYF

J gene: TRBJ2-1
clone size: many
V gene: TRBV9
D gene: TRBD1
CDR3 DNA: TGTGCCAGCGCGCCCCAGGGGGTGGTCAATGAGCAGTTCTTC
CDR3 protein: CASAPQGVVNEQFF

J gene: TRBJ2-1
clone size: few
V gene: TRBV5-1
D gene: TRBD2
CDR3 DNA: TGCGCCAGCAGCTCCCGACTAGCGGGAGTCAATGAGCAGTTCTTC
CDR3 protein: CASSSRLAGVNEQFF

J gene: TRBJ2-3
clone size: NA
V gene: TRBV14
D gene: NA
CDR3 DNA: TGTGCCAGCAGCTTTTCCCTAGTAGAAGATACGCAGTATTTT
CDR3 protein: CASSFSLVEDTQYF

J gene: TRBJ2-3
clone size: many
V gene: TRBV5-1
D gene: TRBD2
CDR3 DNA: TGCGCCAGCAGCCTAGGACTAGCGAATGGAGATACGCAGTATTTT
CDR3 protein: CASSLGLANGDTQYF

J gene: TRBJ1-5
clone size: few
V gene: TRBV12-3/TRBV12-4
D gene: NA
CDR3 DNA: TGTGCCAGCAGCCTTCCTACAGGGTTGCGCAATCAGCCCCAGCATTTT
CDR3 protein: CASSLPTGLRNQPQHF

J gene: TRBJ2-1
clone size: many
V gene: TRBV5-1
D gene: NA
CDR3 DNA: TGCGCCAGCAGCCAGGAGGGGCGCCACAATGAGCAGTTCTTC
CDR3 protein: CASSQEGRHNEQFF

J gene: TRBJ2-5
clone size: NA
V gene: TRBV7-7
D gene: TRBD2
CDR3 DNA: TGTGCTAGCAGCTTAGAAGCGGGAGGTTATGAGACCCAGTACTTC
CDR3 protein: CASSLEAGGYETQYF

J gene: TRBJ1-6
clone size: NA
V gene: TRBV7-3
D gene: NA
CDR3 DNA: TGTGCCAGCAGCTCCAGGGAATCCTATAATTCACCCCTCCACTTT
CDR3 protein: CASSSRESYNSPLHF

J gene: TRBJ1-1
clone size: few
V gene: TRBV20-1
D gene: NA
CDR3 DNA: TGCAGTGCTAGAGATGGTCAGGGCTCGGGGAACACTGAAGCTTTCTTT
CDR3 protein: CSARDGQGSGNTEAFF

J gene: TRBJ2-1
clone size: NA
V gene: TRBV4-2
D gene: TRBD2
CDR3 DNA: TGTGCCAGCAGCCAAGATTCCCCAGCGACGGGAGGGCTCTACAATGAGCAGTTCTTC
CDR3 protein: CASSQDSPATGGLYNEQFF

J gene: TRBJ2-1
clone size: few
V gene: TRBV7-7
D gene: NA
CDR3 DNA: TGTGCTAGCAGCCGGGGTGGTGGGGCCTACAATGAGCAGTTCTTC
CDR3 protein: CASSRGGGAYNEQFF

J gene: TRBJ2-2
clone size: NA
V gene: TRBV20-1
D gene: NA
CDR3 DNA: TGCAGTGCTAGGCGGCTGGTAAACACCGGGGAGCTGTTTTTT
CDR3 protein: CSARRLVNTGELFF

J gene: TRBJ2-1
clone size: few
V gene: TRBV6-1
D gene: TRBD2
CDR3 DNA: TGTGCCAGCAGGCAACTAGCGGGAGTCGATGAGCAGTTCTTC
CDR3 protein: CASRQLAGVDEQFF

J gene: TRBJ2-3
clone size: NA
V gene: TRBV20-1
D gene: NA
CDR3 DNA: TGCAGTGCCCCGGACGTTACGCAGTATTTT
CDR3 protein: CSAPDVTQYF

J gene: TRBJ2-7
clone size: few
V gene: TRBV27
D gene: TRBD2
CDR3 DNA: TGTGCCAGCAAGGGGCTAGCGGGAGGGAAAATCTACGAGCAGTACTTC
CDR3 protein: CASKGLAGGKIYEQYF

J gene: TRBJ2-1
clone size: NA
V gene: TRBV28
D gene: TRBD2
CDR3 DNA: TGTGCCAGCAGTCCCGGGACTAGCGGGAGGCGAGAGCAGTTCTTC
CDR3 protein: CASSPGTSGRREQFF

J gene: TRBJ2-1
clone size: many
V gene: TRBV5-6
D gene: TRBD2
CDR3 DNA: TGTGCCAGCAGCAGGGGGACTAGCGGCCCCTACAATGAGCAGTTCTTC
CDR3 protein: CASSRGTSGPYNEQFF

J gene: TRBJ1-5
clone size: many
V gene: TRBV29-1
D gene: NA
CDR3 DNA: TGCAGCGTTGATTTCGGGGGAAACAATCAGCCCCAGCATTTT
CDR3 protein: CSVDFGGNNQPQHF

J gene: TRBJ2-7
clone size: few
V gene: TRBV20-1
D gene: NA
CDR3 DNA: TGCAGTGCTAACCTGCCGACAGGAGATTACGAGCAGTACTTC
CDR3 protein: CSANLPTGDYEQYF

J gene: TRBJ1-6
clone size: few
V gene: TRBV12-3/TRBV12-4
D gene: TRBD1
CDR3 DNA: TGTGCCAGCAGTTTAAGGCAGGGGGATTCGCCCCTCCACTTT
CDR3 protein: CASSLRQGDSPLHF

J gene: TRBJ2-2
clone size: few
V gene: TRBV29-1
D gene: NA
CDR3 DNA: TGCAGCGTTGGGCAGGGGCATAACACCGGGGAGCTGTTTTTT
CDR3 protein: CSVGQGHNTGELFF

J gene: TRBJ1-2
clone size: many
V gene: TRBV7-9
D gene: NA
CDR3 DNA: TGTGCCAGCAGCTTGTCCTACTATGGCTACACCTTC
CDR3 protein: CASSLSYYGYTF